The 19 T cell receptor beta chains in this list originate from one sample, sequenced in a study of T cells in Graves' hyperthyroidism and ophthalmopathy. Amplification yielded TCR beta CDR3 regions, with RNA transcripts as the source. First-round RT-PCR targeting the TCR CDR3 was performed with the HTBI primer set. TCRdb re-derived calls from the multiplex PCR reads in MiXCR, one entry per CDR3 protein. The sample lists about 400,000 distinct CDR3 sequences, 15% to 18% occurring once. Sequencing input: blood. The receptors originated from a woman between 18 and 29 years old with Graves' hyperthyroidism.

This clonotype was counted ten times or more. The CDR3 loop reads CASSQEIGGEETQYF. The CDR3 coding sequence is TGCGCCAGCAGCCAAGAGATCGGGGGGGAAGAGACCCAGTACTTC. This chain uses TRBV4-1 with TRBJ2-5; 8 bases align to TRBD2. The germline V gene has CDR1 MGHRA and CDR2 YSYEKL. CDR3 length: 15 amino acids. Trimming removed 0 bases from V and 3 bases from J; junction bases left unmatched: 3.

Of note for this clonotype: Possible read error: a much larger clone is one base away. It is likely a read error, because the conserved phenylalanine at the end of the CDR3 is missing. The chain employs TRBV12-3 or TRBV12-4 and TRBJ2-1, with a possible D match to TRBD1 (5 bases). Trimming left V 2 bases short and J 5 bases short, with 7 bases between. There are 13 residues in the CDR3. CDR3 coding DNA: TGTGCCAGCAGTTTAAGACAGAACAATGAGCAGTTCTCC. Its translation is CASSLRQNNEQFS.

In this sample, this clonotype turned up many times. V is TRBV11-2 and J is TRBJ2-3; D gene unclear. This CDR3 comprises 14 residues. Germline CDR1 is SGHAT and CDR2 is FQNNGV. Trimming shortened V by 6 bases and J by 0 bases, and 10 bases separated the two germline ends. CDR3 sequence: CASRVGPSTDTQYF. CDR3 in DNA: TGTGCCAGCAGGGTTGGACCTAGCACAGATACGCAGTATTTT.

As for this clonotype: A clone one base away is much larger, so this may be a read error. The chain couples TRBV27 to TRBJ1-4; unclear D gene. Germline assignment: CDR1 MNHEY and CDR2 SMNVEV (reference sequence). The CDR3 is 14 residues long. CDR3 in amino acids: CTSHNSLRGEKLFF. For the CDR3, the DNA is TGTACCAGCCACAACAGCCTCCGAGGAGAAAAACTGTTTTTT.

This clonotype was seen many times. V is TRBV18 and J is TRBJ2-3; 7 nucleotides agree with TRBD2. The CDR3 spans 16 residues. V lost 1 base and J lost 4; bases outside the gene matches: 8. Per germline, CDR1 KGHSH and CDR2 LQKENI. The CDR3 DNA is TGTGCCAGCTCACCACGGCGGGGAGGGACTCCAGATACGCAGTATTTT. Its protein product is CASSPRRGGTPDTQYF.

This clonotype occurred many times. This chain links TRBV4-1 with TRBJ2-1; D remains ambiguous. The CDR3 runs to 15 residues. V was cut by 4 bases and J by 5 bases, with 15 bases left in between. Germline V gene data show CDR1 as MGHRA and CDR2 as YSYEKL. CDR3 DNA sequence: TGCGCCAGCAGCCTCACGGCACTCCCAGACAATGAGCAGTTCTTC. Its protein product is CASSLTALPDNEQFF.

There are many counts of this clonotype. V usage is TRBV20-1 and J usage is TRBJ2-5; 11 nucleotides match TRBD2. J was trimmed by 5 bases and V by 5 bases; bases with no gene match: 10. CDR1 DFQATT and CDR2 SNEGSKA come from the germline V gene (reference sequence). CDR3 length equals 15 residues. The CDR3 region has the DNA TGCAGTGCTCGTGGGACTAGCGGAGGGGGGGAGACCCAGTACTTC. It codes for CSARGTSGGGETQYF.

This clonotype was observed many times. The V call is TRBV20-1, the J call TRBJ1-2; D ambiguous. V lost 5 bases and J lost 0, with 7 bases in between. CDR3 length: 12 residues. Germline CDR1 and CDR2: DFQATT and SNEGSKA (reference sequence). CDR3 coding DNA: TGCAGTGCTCCGTCTTCTAACTATGGCTACACCTTC. Translated, it gives CSAPSSNYGYTF.

This clonotype has at least ten counts. V gene TRBV12-3 or TRBV12-4 combines with J gene TRBJ2-1; D is unclear. Between the trimmed V and J ends, which lost 3 bases and 9 bases, there was a span of 6 bases. The CDR3 spans 11 residues. CDR3 sequence: CASSLDVEQFF. CDR3 in DNA: TGTGCCAGCAGTTTGGATGTTGAGCAGTTCTTC.

The table lists this clonotype with many counts. V is TRBV12-3 or TRBV12-4 and J is TRBJ1-6; the match to TRBD1 covers 10 bases. This CDR3 is built from 15 residues. V shed 5 bases, J shed 7 bases, and the junction held 5 bases outside the gene matches. The CDR3 DNA sequence: TGTGCCAGCAGTATCCGGACAGGGGGGAATTCACCCCTCCACTTT. As protein: CASSIRTGGNSPLHF.

This clonotype has just a few counts. The chain recombines TRBV15 with TRBJ2-5, with D hard to call. V dropped 0 bases and J dropped 7 bases, with 6 bases sitting between them. Germline V lookup: CDR1 LNHNV, CDR2 YYDKDF (reference sequence). The CDR3 is made up of 12 amino acids. As DNA, the CDR3 is TGTGCCACCAGCAGAGATTTCGCGACCCAGTACTTC. It specifies CATSRDFATQYF.

This clonotype was seen at least ten times. The chain combines TRBV20-1 with TRBJ2-1; perhaps TRBD1 as D (6 bases). The ends were cut back, 8 bases at V and 4 bases at J, with 15 bases in the middle. The CDR3 totals 13 residues. The germline gives CDR1 DFQATT, CDR2 SNEGSKA (reference sequence). CDR3 protein: CSTLQGWYNEQFF. The CDR3 nucleotides are TGCAGTACGTTACAGGGCTGGTACAATGAGCAGTTCTTC.

This clonotype came up many times. J is TRBJ2-3 and V is TRBV5-1; the D gene is possibly TRBD2 (7 bases). Between the trimmed V and J ends, which lost 4 bases and 4 bases, there was a span of 19 bases. CDR3 size: 16 residues. CDR1 and CDR2 (germline): SGHRS, YFSETQ. The CDR3 sequence is CASSPYSGGGADTQYF. The CDR3 coding sequence is TGCGCCAGCAGCCCGTACTCGGGGGGCGGCGCAGATACGCAGTATTTT.

Of note for this clonotype: A much larger clone differs by one base, so this may be a read error. The chain employs TRBV28 and TRBJ1-6; D is undetermined. CDR3 length equals 16 residues. The germline V gene has CDR1 MDHEN and CDR2 SYDVKM. In DNA form, the CDR3 reads TGTGCCGGCAGCCACCGACAATGGTATGATAATTCACCCCTCCACTTT. Translation gives CAGSHRQWYDNSPLHF.

This clonotype was observed many times. This chain links TRBV5-8 with TRBJ2-3; 10 bases are shared with TRBD1. CDR3 length: 15 residues. Germline-derived CDR1 and CDR2 are SGHTS and YDEGEE. Germline trimming cut 0 bases from V and 5 bases from J; bases unmatched to any gene: 3. CDR3 in amino acids: CASSLDRTGGDTQYF. As DNA, the CDR3 is TGTGCCAGCAGCTTGGACCGGACAGGGGGAGATACGCAGTATTTT.

At least ten counts were recorded for this clonotype. The chain links TRBV6-1 to TRBJ2-3; no clear D. CDR1 and CDR2 (germline): MNHNS, SASEGT. V gave up 2 bases and J gave up 9 bases, with 21 bases separating them. This CDR3 contains 16 residues. The CDR3: CASSETLARERSTQYF. CDR3 sequence (DNA): TGTGCCAGCAGTGAAACCTTGGCCCGTGAGAGGTCAACGCAGTATTTT.

In its sample, this clonotype was seen many times. This chain joins TRBV24-1 and TRBJ2-5, with 11 bases that match TRBD1. The germline CDR1 and CDR2 sequences are KGHDR and SFDVKD. The CDR3 spans 15 residues. V shed 4 bases and J 5 bases; nucleotides not matched to a gene: 5. The CDR3 is CATSDRTGGEETQYF. The CDR3 nucleotides read TGTGCCACCAGTGACAGGACAGGGGGCGAGGAGACCCAGTACTTC.

This clonotype occurred a few times. A much larger clonotype is one base distant, so this may be a read error. The chain uses TRBV7-2 and TRBJ2-2; D is perhaps TRBD2 (5 bases). V gave up 4 bases and J gave up 6 bases, with 15 bases separating them. CDR3 length equals 15 residues. Germline loops: CDR1 SGHTA, CDR2 FQGNSA. The CDR3: CASSSDGVRAGELFF. DNA of the CDR3: TGTGCCAGCAGCTCTGACGGGGTTCGGGCCGGGGAGCTGTTTTTT.

This clonotype was counted ten times or more. This chain connects TRBV7-3 to TRBJ2-5; unclear D gene. The CDR3 spans 14 residues. Germline V CDR1 and CDR2: SGHTA, FQGTGA. With 5 bases removed from V and 6 bases from J, the gap between germline ends came to 16 bases. The CDR3 sequence is CASSTRVLGQTQYF. CDR3 nucleotide sequence: TGTGCCAGCAGCACCCGGGTCCTCGGTCAGACCCAGTACTTC.